The 18 T cell receptor beta chains given below trace back to one sample, sequenced in a study of siplizumab effects on memory and regulatory T cells. Clones were sequenced by immunoSEQ multiplex PCR, and TCRdb holds only the in-frame ones, with some missing. The table records around 65,000 clones, roughly 85% of them present only once. Sequenced sample: memory CD4+ T cells sorted from blood. These receptors all come from a human donor in good health.

V usage is TRBV7-9 and J usage is TRBJ2-3, with TRBD2 identical over 10 bases. V lost 9 bases to trimming and J lost 3 bases; unmatched junction nucleotides: 6. The CDR3 spans 14 residues. In germline, CDR1 is SEHNR, CDR2 FQNEAQ (reference sequence). The CDR3 here is CARKYSGGTDTQYF. DNA of the CDR3: TGTGCCAGAAAGTATAGCGGGGGGACAGATACGCAGTATTTT.

This rearrangement joins TRBV19 to TRBJ2-3, with 7 positions matching TRBD1. The CDR3 runs to 14 residues. Germline V lookup: CDR1 LNHDA, CDR2 SQIVND (reference sequence). The V gene end was trimmed by 7 bases and the J gene end by 0 bases; junction bases not matched to a gene: 4. CDR3 protein: CASKRGPSTDTQYF. CDR3 nucleotides: TGTGCCAGTAAGAGGGGGCCTAGCACAGATACGCAGTATTTT.

This clone was counted between two and nine times. V usage is TRBV5-8 and J usage is TRBJ1-3, with D maybe TRBD1 (6 bases). This CDR3 has 17 residues. Trimming took off 0 bases at V and 0 bases at J, with 13 bases between the two ends. Germline V gene data show CDR1 as SGHTS and CDR2 as YDEGEE. Here the CDR3 DNA reads TGTGCCAGCAGCTTGGGGGCAAGACAGGTCTCTGGAAACACCATATATTTT. The encoded protein is CASSLGARQVSGNTIYF.

This clone was picked up a small number of times. V and J are TRBV5-4 and TRBJ1-1, with D tentatively TRBD1 (6 bases). V dropped 4 bases and J dropped 1 base, with 8 bases sitting between them. This CDR3 is 13 amino acids long. Germline V gene sequence: CDR1 SGHNT, CDR2 YYREEE (reference sequence). CDR3 bases: TGTGCCAGCAGCCTGGACAGGAACACTGAAGCTTTCTTT. Protein sequence: CASSLDRNTEAFF.

This sequence joins TRBV15 and TRBJ1-4, with D unclear. Germline V gene sequence: CDR1 LNHNV, CDR2 YYDKDF (reference sequence). Trimming removed 4 bases at V and 5 bases at J, with 8 bases between. The CDR3 has 13 residues. The CDR3: CATSTLQNEKLFF. Written as DNA, the CDR3 is TGTGCCACCAGCACACTGCAAAATGAAAAACTGTTTTTT.

V and J are TRBV11-2 and TRBJ1-5; the D gene is possibly TRBD1 (6 bases). Trimming took 5 bases from V and 4 from J, leaving 9 bases between them. CDR3 length: 13 residues. Germline CDR1 and CDR2: SGHAT and FQNNGV. CDR3 residues: CASSKDRNQPQHF. The CDR3 DNA reads as TGTGCCAGCAGCAAAGACAGGAATCAGCCCCAGCATTTT.

The chain joins TRBV15 to TRBJ2-5; D tentatively reads TRBD1 or TRBD2 (5 bases each). CDR1 is LNHNV and CDR2 is YYDKDF in the germline V gene (reference sequence). CDR3 length equals 14 residues. The V end was cut by 0 bases, the J end by 5 bases, with 10 bases between. Here the CDR3 reads CATSRDTGRETQYF. The DNA for the CDR3 is TGTGCCACCAGCAGAGATACGGGGCGGGAGACCCAGTACTTC.

The chain couples TRBV30 to TRBJ1-2, with D tentatively TRBD1 (5 bases). V dropped 0 bases and J dropped 4 bases, with 15 bases sitting between them. The CDR3 loop spans 15 amino acids. Per germline, CDR1 GTSNPN and CDR2 SVGIG (reference sequence). The CDR3 is CAWSVTTARGYGYTF. CDR3 bases: TGTGCCTGGAGTGTTACCACAGCGAGGGGCTATGGCTACACCTTC.

This clone was observed once. One junction end disagrees with the germline gene, perhaps due to a read error. V gene TRBV5-1 combines with J gene TRBJ2-1, with unresolved D. Germline-derived CDR1 and CDR2 are SGHRS and YFSETQ. The length of the CDR3 is 16 residues. Here the CDR3 reads CASGLAGVSGSPEQFF. DNA of the CDR3: TGCGCCAGCGGCTTGGCCGGCGTATCCGGCAGCCCGGAGCAGTTCTTC.

The chain carries TRBV28 and TRBJ1-5, with D perhaps TRBD1 (5 bases). Germline CDR1 reads MDHEN; CDR2 reads SYDVKM. Between the trimmed V and J ends, which lost 3 bases and 5 bases, there was a span of 14 bases. The CDR3 spans 15 residues. CDR3 in amino acids: CASSLGTPGDQPQHF. The DNA for the CDR3 is TGTGCCAGCAGTTTGGGGACCCCTGGGGATCAGCCCCAGCATTTT.

Here the CDR3 reads CASSFSAGNTIYF. The CDR3 DNA is TGTGCCAGCAGTTTTTCGGCGGGAAACACCATATATTTT. This sequence joins TRBV28 and TRBJ1-3; no firm D call. The CDR3 consists of 13 residues. V was trimmed by 3 bases and J by 4 bases, leaving 7 bases between them. The germline V gene has CDR1 MDHEN and CDR2 SYDVKM.

This chain connects TRBV27 to TRBJ1-5, with 10 nucleotides matching TRBD1. V gave up 5 bases and J gave up 3 bases; unmatched junction bases: 7. This CDR3 has 16 residues. Germline V gene sequence: CDR1 MNHEY, CDR2 SMNVEV (reference sequence). In DNA, the CDR3 is TGTGCCAGCAGTCCACCGGACAGGGGGGACAATCAGCCCCAGCATTTT. This encodes CASSPPDRGDNQPQHF.

This clone has only one observation. J is TRBJ2-7 and V is TRBV6-5, with D unclear. Germline V gene sequence: CDR1 MNHEY, CDR2 SVGAGI. The V gene lost 4 bases and the J gene lost 1 base, with 8 bases spanning the gap. The CDR3 has 13 residues. For the CDR3, the DNA is TGTGCCAGCAGTTTTGTCTATTCCTACGAGCAGTACTTC. It translates to CASSFVYSYEQYF.

The chain is built from TRBV6-4 and TRBJ1-2, with no clear D. Germline CDR1 reads MRHNA; CDR2 reads SNTAGT. The CDR3 runs to 15 residues. V dropped 6 bases and J dropped 3 bases, with 17 bases sitting between them. Here the CDR3 reads CASRRAAGPDYGYTF. The CDR3 bases are TGTGCCAGCAGGAGGGCAGCCGGCCCCGACTATGGCTACACCTTC.

The sample holds one count of this clone. The chain couples TRBV6-5 to TRBJ1-3; 7 bases fit TRBD1. Per the germline V gene, CDR1 is MNHEY and CDR2 is SVGAGI. The CDR3 contains 14 residues. J gave up 4 bases and V 6 bases, and 6 bases lay outside the gene matches. The CDR3 DNA is TGTGCCAGCAGATTACAGGGGAACGGAAACACCATATATTTT. This translates into CASRLQGNGNTIYF.

The chain carries TRBV6-6 and TRBJ1-5, with D possibly TRBD1 on 5 matching bases. Trimming took off 6 bases at V and 4 bases at J, with 16 bases between the two ends. Germline V gene data show CDR1 as MNHNY and CDR2 as SVGAGI (reference sequence). The CDR3 is 15 residues long. CDR3 in amino acids: CASSSFPGRNQPQHF. CDR3 in DNA: TGTGCCAGCAGCTCCTTCCCGGGACGGAATCAGCCCCAGCATTTT.

The rearrangement joins TRBV4-2 to TRBJ1-5, with TRBD1 identical over 9 bases. This CDR3 spans 17 amino acids. Germline V gene sequence: CDR1 LGHNA, CDR2 YNFKEQ. V was pared by 0 bases and J by 2 bases, with 5 bases of the junction left unmatched. The CDR3 reads CASSQETGGAGNQPQHF. CDR3 DNA sequence: TGTGCCAGCAGCCAAGAAACAGGGGGCGCGGGCAATCAGCCCCAGCATTTT.

The rearrangement joins TRBV4-3 to TRBJ2-3, with 8 nucleotides matching TRBD2. V was pared by 3 bases and J by 2 bases, with 10 bases of the junction left unmatched. The CDR3 runs to 17 residues. Germline CDR1 is LGHNA and CDR2 is YSLEER. In DNA, the CDR3 is TGCGCCAGCAGCCAGCACTATCGGGGGGGGTTCACAGATACGCAGTATTTT. Encoded protein: CASSQHYRGGFTDTQYF.